This TCR beta chain was retrieved from a study of blood T cell repertoires in COVID-19. Study as a whole: Some COVID-19 samples were acute and others convalescent; all came from the United States, Italy and Spain.

V lost 6 bases to trimming and J lost 3 bases; unmatched junction nucleotides: 5. The germline CDR1 and CDR2 sequences are SQVTM and ANQGSEA. CDR3 size: 13 residues. Ages ranged from roughly 18 to 100 years, with residence in approximately 25 US areas. Each participant's cohort was designated according to participant-reported clinical history. Contact with a PCR-confirmed or clinician-diagnosed COVID-19 case occurred within 2 weeks of entry. TCRdb keeps only in-frame clones here, not all; method: immunoSEQ multiplex PCR. The table records a few hundred thousand clones, roughly 80% of them present only once.

The rearrangement joins TRBV29-1 to TRBJ2-7, with 10 bases aligning to TRBD1. This clonotype originated in a man aged 35 to 55 who had been exposed to COVID-19. The specimen sequenced was PBMCs or T cells enriched from blood (not recorded which). CDR3 DNA: TGCAGCGTCCGGACAGGGGGGGACTACGAGCAGTACTTC. Protein sequence: CSVRTGGDYEQYF.